A single sample is the source of the 3 T cell receptor beta chains below, sequenced in a study of T cell repertoires in cytomegalovirus infection. These TCRs are of unknown antigen specificity. One entry per CDR3 protein results from TCRdb running MiXCR on the reads. The sample includes more than 300,000 distinct CDR3 sequences, around a third seen only once; the top ten take roughly 13%. Sequences were derived from cultured PBMCs, sampled from culture after CMV antigen stimulation. These receptors were obtained from a human donor in good health (CMV status not recorded). Some clones in this sample may be carry-over from other donors' samples.

V gene TRBV11-2 combines with J gene TRBJ2-5; TRBD2 aligns across 10 bases. The CDR3 sequence is 16 residues long. V lost 5 bases and J lost 3; bases outside the gene matches: 9. The germline V gene encodes CDR1 SGHAT and CDR2 FQNNGV. The CDR3 region is CASSPPGLAREETQYF. Here the CDR3 DNA reads TGTGCCAGCAGCCCCCCGGGACTAGCGCGAGAAGAGACCCAGTACTTC.

About this clonotype: At one end the junction does not follow the germline gene, possibly because of a read error. This sequence joins TRBV7-9 and TRBJ2-3, with 7 nucleotides matching TRBD2. Germline V gene data show CDR1 as SEHNR and CDR2 as FQNEAQ (reference sequence). There are 15 residues in the CDR3. The CDR3 is CASSERSGITDTQDF. CDR3 in DNA: TGTGCCAGCAGCGAGAGAAGCGGGATAACAGATACGCAGGATTTT.

The chain has TRBV6-2 or TRBV6-3 and TRBJ1-1, with TRBD1 matching over 10 bases. V was clipped by 4 bases and J by 4 bases; unmatched bases: 15. There are 18 residues in the CDR3. Germline V CDR1 and CDR2: MNHEY, SVGEGT. CDR3 bases: TGTGCCAGCAGTTTACCGGGACAGGGGTTGATCAGATCCACTGAAGCTTTCTTT. Protein sequence: CASSLPGQGLIRSTEAFF.